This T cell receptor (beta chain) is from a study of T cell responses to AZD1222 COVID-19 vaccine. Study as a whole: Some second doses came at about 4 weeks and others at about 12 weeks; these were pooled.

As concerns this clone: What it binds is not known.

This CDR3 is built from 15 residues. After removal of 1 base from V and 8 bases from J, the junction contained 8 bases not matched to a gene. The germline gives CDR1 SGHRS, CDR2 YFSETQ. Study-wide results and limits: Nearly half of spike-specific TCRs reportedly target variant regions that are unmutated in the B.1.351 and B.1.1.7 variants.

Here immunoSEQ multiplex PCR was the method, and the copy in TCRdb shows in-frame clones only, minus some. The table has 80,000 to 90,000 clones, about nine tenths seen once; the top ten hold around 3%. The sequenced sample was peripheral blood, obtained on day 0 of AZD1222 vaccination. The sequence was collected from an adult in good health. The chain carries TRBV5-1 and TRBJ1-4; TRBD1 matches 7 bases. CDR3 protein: CASSLPDRAVEKLFF. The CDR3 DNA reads TGCGCCAGCAGCTTGCCCGACAGGGCAGTCGAAAAACTGTTTTTT.